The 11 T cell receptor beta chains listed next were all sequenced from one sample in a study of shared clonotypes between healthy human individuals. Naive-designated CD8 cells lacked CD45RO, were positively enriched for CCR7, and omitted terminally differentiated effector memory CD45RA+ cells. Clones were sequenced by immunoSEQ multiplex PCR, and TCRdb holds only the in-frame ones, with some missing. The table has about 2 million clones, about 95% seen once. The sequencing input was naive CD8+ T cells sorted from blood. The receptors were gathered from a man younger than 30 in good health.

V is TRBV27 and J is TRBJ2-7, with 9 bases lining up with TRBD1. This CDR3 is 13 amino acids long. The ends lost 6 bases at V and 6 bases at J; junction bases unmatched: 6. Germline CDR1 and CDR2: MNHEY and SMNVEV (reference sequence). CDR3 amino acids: CASRDRGAFEQYF. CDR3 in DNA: TGTGCCAGCAGGGACAGGGGCGCTTTCGAGCAGTACTTC.

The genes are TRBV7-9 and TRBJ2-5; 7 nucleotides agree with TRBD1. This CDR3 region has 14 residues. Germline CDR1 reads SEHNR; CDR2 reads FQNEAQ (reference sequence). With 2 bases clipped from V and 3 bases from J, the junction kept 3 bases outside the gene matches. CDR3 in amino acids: CASSLIGTEETQYF. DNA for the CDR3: TGTGCCAGCAGCTTAATAGGGACAGAAGAGACCCAGTACTTC. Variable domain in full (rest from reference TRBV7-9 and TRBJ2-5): DTGVSQNPRHKITKRGQNVTFRCDPISEHNRLYWYRQTLGQGPEFLTYFQNEAQLEKSRLLSDRFSAERPKGSFSTLEIQRTEQGDSAMYLCASSLIGTEETQYFGPGTRLLVL.

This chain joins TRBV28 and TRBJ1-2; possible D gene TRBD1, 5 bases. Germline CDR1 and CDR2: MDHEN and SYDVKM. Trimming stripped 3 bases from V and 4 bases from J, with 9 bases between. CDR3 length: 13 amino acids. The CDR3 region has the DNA TGTGCCAGCAGTTTTACGGGGCCCTATGGCTACACCTTC. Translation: CASSFTGPYGYTF.

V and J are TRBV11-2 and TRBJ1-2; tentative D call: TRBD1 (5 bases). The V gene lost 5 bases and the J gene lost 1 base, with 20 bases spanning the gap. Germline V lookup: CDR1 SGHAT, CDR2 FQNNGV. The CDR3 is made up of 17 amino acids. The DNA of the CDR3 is TGTGCCAGCAGCCCTGACCCAGGGAGGGAGCTTAACTATGGCTACACCTTC. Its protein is CASSPDPGRELNYGYTF.

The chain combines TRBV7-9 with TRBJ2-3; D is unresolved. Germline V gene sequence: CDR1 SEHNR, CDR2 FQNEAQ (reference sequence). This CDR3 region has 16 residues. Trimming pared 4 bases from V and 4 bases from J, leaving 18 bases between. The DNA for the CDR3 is TGTGCCAGCAGCTCCGCGGACGGTTGGGGATCAGATACGCAGTATTTT. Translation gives CASSSADGWGSDTQYF.

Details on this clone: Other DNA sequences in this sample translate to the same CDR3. The CDR3 nucleotides are TGCGCCAGCAGTCTGGACAGGGACTCTGGAAACACCATATATTTT. This sequence encodes CASSLDRDSGNTIYF. The rearrangement links TRBV5-1 to TRBJ1-3, with TRBD1 identical over 8 bases. V dropped 5 bases and J dropped 0; count of bases not matched to a gene: 4. In germline, CDR1 is SGHRS, CDR2 YFSETQ. This CDR3 is 15 amino acids long.

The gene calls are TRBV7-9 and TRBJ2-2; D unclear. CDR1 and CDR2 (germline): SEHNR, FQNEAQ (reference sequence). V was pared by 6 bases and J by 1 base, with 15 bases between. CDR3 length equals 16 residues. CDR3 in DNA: TGTGCCAGCAGACCCGGCAGCTTAATGAACACCGGGGAGCTGTTTTTT. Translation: CASRPGSLMNTGELFF.

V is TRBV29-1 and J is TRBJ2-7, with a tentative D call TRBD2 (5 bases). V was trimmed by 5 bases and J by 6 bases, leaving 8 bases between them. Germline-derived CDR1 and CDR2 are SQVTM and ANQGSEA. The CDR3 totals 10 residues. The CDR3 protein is CSVTSGEQYF. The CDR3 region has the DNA TGCAGCGTTACCAGCGGCGAGCAGTACTTC.

The CDR3 loop is CASSIPTDTQYF. DNA of the CDR3: TGTGCCAGCAGTATCCCCACAGATACGCAGTATTTT. This chain connects TRBV28 to TRBJ2-3; D ambiguous. V dropped 5 bases and J dropped 2 bases, with 5 bases sitting between them. CDR3 size: 12 residues. Per the germline V gene, CDR1 is MDHEN and CDR2 is SYDVKM.

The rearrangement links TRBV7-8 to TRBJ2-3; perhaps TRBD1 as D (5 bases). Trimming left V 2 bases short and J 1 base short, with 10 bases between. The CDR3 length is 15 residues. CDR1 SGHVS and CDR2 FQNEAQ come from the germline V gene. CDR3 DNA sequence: TGTGCCAGCAGCTTATGGTCCAGGGGCACAGATACGCAGTATTTT. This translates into CASSLWSRGTDTQYF.

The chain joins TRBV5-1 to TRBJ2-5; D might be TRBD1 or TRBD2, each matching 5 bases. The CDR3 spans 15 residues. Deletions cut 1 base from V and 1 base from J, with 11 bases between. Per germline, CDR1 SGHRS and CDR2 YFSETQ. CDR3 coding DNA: TGCGCCAGCAGCTTGCTAGGGACCTCCCAAGAGACCCAGTACTTC. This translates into CASSLLGTSQETQYF.